The 17 T cell receptor beta chains below were found in one sample sequenced in a study of metastatic and nonmetastatic thyroid tumors. TCRdb ran MiXCR on the PCR reads. The sample lists roughly 63,000 clones, roughly 15% seen once, with roughly a tenth in the top ten. Every patient underwent thyroid surgery untreated. Sequenced material: blood. The source of these receptors is a male donor with papillary thyroid cancer or a benign thyroid nodule (not recorded which). Some clones in this sample may be carry-over from other donors' samples.

This clone was recorded many times. V gene TRBV6-4 combines with J gene TRBJ2-1; 9 bases are shared with TRBD2. Germline values: CDR1 MRHNA, CDR2 SNTAGT. V lost 3 bases, J lost 8 bases, and 8 bases stayed unmatched. CDR3 length: 15 residues. CDR3 coding DNA: TGTGCCAGCAGTGATGCGGGAGGGGAGCCGGATGAGCAGTTCTTC. Translation gives CASSDAGGEPDEQFF.

There are many counts of this clone. The rearrangement uses TRBV6-2 or TRBV6-3 and TRBJ2-1, with 8 positions matching TRBD1. This CDR3 contains 15 residues. Germline loops: CDR1 MNHEY, CDR2 SVGEGT. J was trimmed by 4 bases and V by 3 bases; bases with no gene match: 5. The CDR3: CASSYSRTGYNEQFF. DNA of the CDR3: TGTGCCAGCAGTTATAGTCGGACAGGGTACAATGAGCAGTTCTTC.

This clone was recorded at least ten times. This clone may be a read error of a much larger clone one base away. The genes are TRBV2 and TRBJ2-7, with a weak D call TRBD1 (6 bases). This CDR3 region has 15 residues. Germline CDR1 reads SNHLY; CDR2 reads FYNNEI. CDR3 sequence: CASSVQGGGTYEQHF. DNA for the CDR3: TGTGCCAGCAGTGTTCAGGGTGGGGGCACCTACGAGCAGCACTTC.

This chain joins TRBV20-1 and TRBJ2-1; 7 bases agree with TRBD1. This CDR3 contains 14 residues. Looked up from germline, CDR1 is DFQATT and CDR2 is SNEGSKA (reference sequence). Germline trimming cut 3 bases from V and 7 bases from J; bases unmatched to any gene: 9. CDR3 nucleotides: TGCAGTGCTAGTTTCCGACAGGGTCGGAATGAGCAGTTCTTC. Residues: CSASFRQGRNEQFF.

The chain recombines TRBV4-2 with TRBJ2-7; the D gene could be TRBD1 or TRBD2 (5 bases each). The CDR3 consists of 16 residues. V was clipped by 0 bases and J by 7 bases, with 19 bases between them. Germline-derived CDR1 and CDR2 are LGHNA and YNFKEQ. In DNA form, the CDR3 reads TGTGCCAGCAGCCAAGATTGGGGACCCCGAGCGTGGGAGCAGTACGTC. As protein: CASSQDWGPRAWEQYV.

This clone was seen repeatedly, ten times or more. The genes are TRBV3-1 and TRBJ2-4, with D possibly matching TRBD2 (6 bases). Germline CDR1 LGHDT, CDR2 YNNKEL (reference sequence). The CDR3 runs to 14 residues. V was shortened by 4 bases and J by 6 bases, with 13 bases between the two germline ends. CDR3 nucleotides: TGTGCCAGCAGCCTGACAGCGGAGGGAAACATTCAGTACTTC. Its protein is CASSLTAEGNIQYF. Looking up the rest from reference TRBV3-1 and TRBJ2-4 gives the full variable domain: DTAVSQTPKYLVTQMGNDKSIKCEQNLGHDTMYWYKQDSKKFLKIMFSYNNKELIINETVPNRFSPKSPDKAHLNLHINSLELGDSAVYFCASSLTAEGNIQYFGAGTRLSVL.

This clone was found many times. The chain links TRBV12-3 or TRBV12-4 to TRBJ2-7; D is possibly TRBD1 (6 bases). The CDR3 totals 14 residues. The ends were cut back, 0 bases at V and 1 base at J, with 7 bases in the middle. The CDR3 sequence is CASSLAQGSYEQYF. The CDR3 nucleotides are TGTGCCAGCAGTTTAGCTCAGGGGTCCTACGAGCAGTACTTC.

This sequence joins TRBV5-1 and TRBJ2-1; tentative D call: TRBD2 (6 bases). V lost 0 bases and J 4 bases, leaving 20 bases between the germline ends. This CDR3 region has 18 residues. The germline V gene has CDR1 SGHRS and CDR2 YFSETQ. CDR3 sequence reads: CASSLDPWGSGKYNEQFF. The DNA for the CDR3 is TGCGCCAGCAGCTTGGACCCTTGGGGTAGCGGAAAATACAATGAGCAGTTCTTC.

This clone was recorded many times. CDR3 nucleotides: TGTGCCAGCAGTTACGGGCTAGCGGGGGGGCGGGATACGCAGTATTTT. Its translation: CASSYGLAGGRDTQYF. The chain carries TRBV6-2 or TRBV6-3 and TRBJ2-3; 12 bases fit TRBD2. Germline CDR1 and CDR2: MNHEY and SVGEGT. Trimming removed 2 bases from V and 6 bases from J; junction bases left unmatched: 6. This CDR3 is 16 amino acids long.

This clone was detected ten times or more. V gene TRBV29-1 combines with J gene TRBJ2-2; tentatively, D is TRBD2 (5 bases). Trimming pared 5 bases from V and 1 base from J, leaving 8 bases between. The CDR3 extends over 13 amino acids. From germline, CDR1 is SQVTM and CDR2 ANQGSEA. Here the CDR3 reads CSVTSGNTGELFF. The CDR3 DNA sequence: TGCAGCGTTACAAGCGGGAACACCGGGGAGCTGTTTTTT.

This clone was detected many times. The genes are TRBV20-1 and TRBJ1-4, with 9 bases aligning to TRBD1. This CDR3 has 19 residues. V lost 3 bases to trimming and J lost 3 bases; unmatched junction nucleotides: 17. Germline CDR1 reads DFQATT; CDR2 reads SNEGSKA (reference sequence). The CDR3 spells CSASPLDRGVNWANEKLFF. CDR3 coding DNA: TGCAGTGCTAGTCCCCTTGACAGGGGGGTAAATTGGGCTAATGAAAAACTGTTTTTT.

Ten or more counts support this clone. The chain employs TRBV11-1 and TRBJ2-1; 9 positions agree with TRBD2. Trimming took 11 bases from V and 5 from J; bases not matched to a gene: 13. The germline CDR1 and CDR2 sequences are SGHAT and FQDESV (reference sequence). The CDR3 extends over 15 amino acids. The CDR3 is CASSLSGSLNNEQFF. The CDR3 DNA reads as TGTGCCTCTTCCCTTAGCGGGAGTTTGAACAATGAGCAGTTCTTC.

Ten or more counts support this clone. The chain combines TRBV28 with TRBJ2-7, with TRBD1 identical over 8 bases. CDR1 and CDR2 from the germline V gene are MDHEN and SYDVKM. CDR3 size: 15 residues. The trim removed 3 bases at V and 4 bases at J, leaving 8 bases unmatched. The CDR3 sequence: CASSLTTGGTYEQYF. The DNA for the CDR3 is TGTGCCAGCAGTTTGACTACAGGGGGGACTTACGAGCAGTACTTC.

The genes are TRBV3-1 and TRBJ2-7; 7 bases agree with TRBD1. The length of the CDR3 is 15 residues. V gave up 6 bases and J gave up 0 bases; unmatched junction bases: 8. CDR1 and CDR2 from the germline V gene are LGHDT and YNNKEL (reference sequence). The chain's CDR3 is CASSQGDDISYEQYF. The CDR3 nucleotides are TGTGCCAGCAGTCAGGGGGATGACATCTCCTACGAGCAGTACTTC.

A word on this clone: A read error is likely, as this CDR3 ends without the conserved phenylalanine or tryptophan. The chain combines TRBV20-1 with TRBJ2-6, with TRBD1 identical over 8 bases. Germline V gives CDR1 DFQATT, CDR2 SNEGSKA (reference sequence). This CDR3 spans 17 amino acids. The CDR3 protein is CSARGGRGRSVANVLTS. The CDR3 region has the DNA TGCAGTGCTAGAGGTGGCAGGGGGCGGTCTGTGGCCAACGTCCTGACTTCC.

The chain combines TRBV6-1 with TRBJ1-1; D is unclear. Germline V gene sequence: CDR1 MNHNS, CDR2 SASEGT. Trimming stripped 4 bases from V and 3 bases from J, with 15 bases between. This CDR3 contains 15 residues. The chain's CDR3 is CASSAQCLGDTEAFF. The CDR3 DNA sequence: TGTGCCAGCAGTGCGCAGTGTCTGGGTGACACTGAAGCTTTCTTT.

The V call is TRBV3-1, the J call TRBJ2-7; 14 bases fit TRBD2. Germline V gene sequence: CDR1 LGHDT, CDR2 YNNKEL (reference sequence). V shed 8 bases and J 4 bases; nucleotides not matched to a gene: 4. The CDR3 contains 14 residues. CDR3 in amino acids: CASGTSGGTYEQYF. CDR3 coding DNA: TGTGCCAGCGGGACTAGCGGGGGAACATACGAGCAGTACTTC.